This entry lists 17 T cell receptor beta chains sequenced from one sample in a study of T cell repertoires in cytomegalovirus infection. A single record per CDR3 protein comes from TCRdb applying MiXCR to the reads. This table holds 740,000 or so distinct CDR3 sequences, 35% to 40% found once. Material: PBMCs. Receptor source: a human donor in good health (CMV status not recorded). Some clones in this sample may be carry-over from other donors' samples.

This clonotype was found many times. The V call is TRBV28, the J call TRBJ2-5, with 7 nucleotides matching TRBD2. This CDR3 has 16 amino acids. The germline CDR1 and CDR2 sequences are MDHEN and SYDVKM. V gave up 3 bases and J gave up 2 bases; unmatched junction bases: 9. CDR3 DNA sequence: TGTGCCAGCAGTTTCGCTGGGGGGGGAAAACAAGAGACCCAGTACTTC. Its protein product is CASSFAGGGKQETQYF.

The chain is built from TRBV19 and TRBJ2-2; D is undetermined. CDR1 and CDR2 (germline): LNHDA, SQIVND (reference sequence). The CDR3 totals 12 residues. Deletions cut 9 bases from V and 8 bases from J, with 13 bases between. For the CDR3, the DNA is TGTGCCAGCACCCTAGGCGGAGGGGAGCTGTTTTTT. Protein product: CASTLGGGELFF.

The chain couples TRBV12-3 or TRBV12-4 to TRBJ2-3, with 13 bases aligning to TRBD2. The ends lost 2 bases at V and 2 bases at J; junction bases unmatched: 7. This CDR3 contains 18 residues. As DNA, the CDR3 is TGTGCCAGCAGTTTACCAGCGGGACTAGCGGGGATCACAGATACGCAGTATTTT. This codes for CASSLPAGLAGITDTQYF.

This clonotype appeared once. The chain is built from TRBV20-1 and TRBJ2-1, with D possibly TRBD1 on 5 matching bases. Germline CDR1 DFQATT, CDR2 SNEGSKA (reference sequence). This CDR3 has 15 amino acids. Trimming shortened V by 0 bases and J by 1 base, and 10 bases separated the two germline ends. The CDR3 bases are TGCAGTGCTAGAGATCAGGGAAGGTCCTACAATGAGCAGTTCTTC. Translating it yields CSARDQGRSYNEQFF.

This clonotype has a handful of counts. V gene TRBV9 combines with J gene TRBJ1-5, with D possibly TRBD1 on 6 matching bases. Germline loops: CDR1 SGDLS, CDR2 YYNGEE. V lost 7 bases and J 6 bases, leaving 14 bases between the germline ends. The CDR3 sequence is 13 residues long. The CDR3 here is CASGRGGFQPQHF. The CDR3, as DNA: TGTGCCAGCGGGAGGGGGGGGTTTCAGCCCCAGCATTTT.

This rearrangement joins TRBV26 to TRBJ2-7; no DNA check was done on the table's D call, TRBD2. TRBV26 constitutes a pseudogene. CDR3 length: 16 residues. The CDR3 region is CASSPQSGLAFYEQYF. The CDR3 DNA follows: TGTGCCAGCAGTCCGCAATCGGGACTAGCGTTCTACGAGCAGTACTTC.

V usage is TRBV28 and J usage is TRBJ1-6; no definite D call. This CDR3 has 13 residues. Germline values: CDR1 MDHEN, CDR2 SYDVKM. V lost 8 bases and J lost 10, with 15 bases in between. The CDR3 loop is CASSAPMSSPLHF. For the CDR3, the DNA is TGTGCCAGCTCAGCCCCGATGAGCTCACCCCTCCACTTT.

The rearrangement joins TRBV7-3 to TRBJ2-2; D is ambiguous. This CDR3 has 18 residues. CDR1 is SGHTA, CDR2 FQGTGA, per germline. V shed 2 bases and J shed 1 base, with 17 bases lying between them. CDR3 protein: CASSLGMSPGGNTGELFF. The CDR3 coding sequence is TGTGCCAGCAGCTTAGGCATGTCGCCCGGCGGGAACACCGGGGAGCTGTTTTTT.

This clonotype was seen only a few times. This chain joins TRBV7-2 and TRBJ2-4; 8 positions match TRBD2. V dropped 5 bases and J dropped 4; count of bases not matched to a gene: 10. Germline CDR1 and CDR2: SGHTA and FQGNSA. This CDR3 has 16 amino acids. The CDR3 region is CASSLPGGGAKNIQYF. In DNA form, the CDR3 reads TGTGCCAGCAGCCTGCCGGGGGGGGGGGCGAAAAACATTCAGTACTTC.

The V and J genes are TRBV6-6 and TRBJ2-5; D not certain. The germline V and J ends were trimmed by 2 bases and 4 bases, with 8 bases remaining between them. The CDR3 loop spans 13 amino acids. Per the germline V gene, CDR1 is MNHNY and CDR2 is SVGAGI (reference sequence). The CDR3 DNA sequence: TGTGCCAGCAGTTACGACGGTGGAGAGACCCAGTACTTC. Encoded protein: CASSYDGGETQYF.

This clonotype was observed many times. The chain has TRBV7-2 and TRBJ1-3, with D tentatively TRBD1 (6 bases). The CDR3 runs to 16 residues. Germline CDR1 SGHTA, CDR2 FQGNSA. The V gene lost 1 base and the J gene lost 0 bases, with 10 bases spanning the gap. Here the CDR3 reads CASSLEGTLSGNTIYF. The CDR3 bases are TGTGCCAGCAGCTTAGAAGGGACACTCTCTGGAAACACCATATATTTT.

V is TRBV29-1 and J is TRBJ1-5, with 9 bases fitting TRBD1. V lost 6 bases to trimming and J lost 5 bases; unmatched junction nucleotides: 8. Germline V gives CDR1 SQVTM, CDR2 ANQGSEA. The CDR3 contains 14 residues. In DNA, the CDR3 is TGCAGCGTAGGGACAGGGACGAGCGATCAGCCCCAGCATTTT. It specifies CSVGTGTSDQPQHF.

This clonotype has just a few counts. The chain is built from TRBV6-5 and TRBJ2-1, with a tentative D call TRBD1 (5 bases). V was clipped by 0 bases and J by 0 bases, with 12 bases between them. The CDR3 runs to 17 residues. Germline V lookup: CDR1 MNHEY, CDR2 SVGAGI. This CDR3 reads CASSYSWTPSSYNEQFF. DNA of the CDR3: TGTGCCAGCAGTTACTCGTGGACACCGAGCTCCTACAATGAGCAGTTCTTC.

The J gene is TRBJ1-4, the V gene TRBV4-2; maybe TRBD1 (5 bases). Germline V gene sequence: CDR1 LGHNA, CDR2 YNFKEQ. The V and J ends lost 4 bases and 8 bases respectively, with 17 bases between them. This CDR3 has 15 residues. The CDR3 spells CASSPPGPYGEKLFF. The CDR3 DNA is TGTGCCAGCAGCCCCCCGGGACCCTACGGGGAAAAACTGTTTTTT.

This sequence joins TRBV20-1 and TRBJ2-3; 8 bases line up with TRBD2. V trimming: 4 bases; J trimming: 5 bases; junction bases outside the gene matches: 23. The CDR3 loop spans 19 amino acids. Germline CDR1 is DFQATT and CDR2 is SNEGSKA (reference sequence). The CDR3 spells CSATLTLAGFIRSQDTQYF. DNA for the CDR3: TGCAGTGCTACTCTGACGTTAGCGGGGTTTATCCGCTCCCAAGATACGCAGTATTTT.

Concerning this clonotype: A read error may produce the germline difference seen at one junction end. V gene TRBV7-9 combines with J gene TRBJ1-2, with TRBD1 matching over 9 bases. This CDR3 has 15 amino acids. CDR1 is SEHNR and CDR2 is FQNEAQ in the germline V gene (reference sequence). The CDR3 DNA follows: TGTGCCAGCAGCTCTGGACAGGGGACTAGCTATGGCTCCACCTTC. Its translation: CASSSGQGTSYGSTF.

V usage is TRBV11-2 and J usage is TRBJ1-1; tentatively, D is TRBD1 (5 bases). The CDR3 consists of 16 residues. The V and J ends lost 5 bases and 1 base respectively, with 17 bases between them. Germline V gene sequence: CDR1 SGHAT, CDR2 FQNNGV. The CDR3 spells CASSPAAGRGNTEAFF. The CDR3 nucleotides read TGTGCCAGCAGCCCCGCGGCAGGGAGAGGGAACACTGAAGCTTTCTTT. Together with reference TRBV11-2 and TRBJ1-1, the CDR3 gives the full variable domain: EAGVAQSPRYKIIEKRQSVAFWCNPISGHATLYWYQQILGQGPKLLIQFQNNGVVDDSQLPKDRFSAERLKGVDSTLKIQPAKLEDSAVYLCASSPAAGRGNTEAFFGQGTRLTVV.